The 6 T cell receptor beta chains below all came from one sample that was sequenced in a study of blood T cell repertoires in COVID-19. Libraries were prepared by immunoSEQ multiplex PCR; TCRdb keeps only in-frame clonotypes and omits some of them. The sample shows 55,000 to 70,000 clones, around 80% of them seen only once. The sequenced material came from peripheral blood. The receptors originated from a man older than 75 with acute or convalescent COVID-19.

Written as DNA, the CDR3 is TGTGCCAGCAGCTTAGGAGGGGGCCGTCGAACCTACGAGCAGTACTTC. This codes for CASSLGGGRRTYEQYF. The chain couples TRBV7-2 to TRBJ2-7; 7 bases line up with TRBD1. V dropped 1 base and J dropped 2; count of bases not matched to a gene: 8. The germline V gene encodes CDR1 SGHTA and CDR2 FQGNSA. The CDR3 extends over 16 amino acids.

The V and J genes are TRBV2 and TRBJ1-3, with 7 bases lining up with TRBD1. The CDR3 is 14 amino acids. Germline CDR1 is SNHLY and CDR2 is FYNNEI. The J segment lost 0 bases and the V segment lost 6 bases, leaving 2 bases of the junction unmatched. The CDR3 protein is CASRTGTSGNTIYF. The CDR3 DNA sequence: TGTGCCAGCAGGACAGGGACCTCTGGAAACACCATATATTTT.

The chain has TRBV18 and TRBJ2-3, with TRBD2 identical over 10 bases. The CDR3 contains 16 residues. Trimming removed 1 base from V and 5 bases from J; junction bases left unmatched: 6. In germline, CDR1 is KGHSH, CDR2 LQKENI. The CDR3 DNA sequence: TGTGCCAGCTCACCACGGGCTAGCGGGAGCGGAGATACGCAGTATTTT. This gives the protein CASSPRASGSGDTQYF.

This chain joins TRBV6-5 and TRBJ2-5, with 7 bases matching TRBD1. The CDR3 is made up of 15 amino acids. Germline assignment: CDR1 MNHEY and CDR2 SVGAGI. V was pared by 6 bases and J by 5 bases, with 12 bases of the junction left unmatched. CDR3 in DNA: TGTGCCAGCAGCCCCAATCGACAGGGTGGGGAGACCCAGTACTTC. Amino acid sequence: CASSPNRQGGETQYF.

The rearrangement uses TRBV3-1 (or the pseudogene TRBV3-2) and TRBJ2-2; possible D gene TRBD2, 6 bases. V lost 0 bases, J lost 7 bases, and 12 bases lay in between. The CDR3 extends over 15 amino acids. CDR1 and CDR2 (germline): LGHDT, YNNKEL (reference sequence). Here the CDR3 reads CASSQDAGYGGELFF. CDR3 in DNA: TGTGCCAGCAGCCAAGATGCGGGGTATGGCGGGGAGCTGTTTTTT.

This clone was recorded once. The V call is TRBV30, the J call TRBJ1-6; D is unresolved. V lost 2 bases to trimming and J lost 1 base, with 6 bases between them. This CDR3 region has 14 residues. Germline-derived CDR1 and CDR2 are GTSNPN and SVGIG (reference sequence). The chain's CDR3 is CAWSRGSYNSPLHF. In nucleotides, the CDR3 is TGTGCCTGGAGTAGAGGGTCCTATAATTCACCCCTCCACTTT.